This TCR beta chain was profiled in a study of blood T cell repertoires in COVID-19. For the study at large: Acute and convalescent COVID-19 specimens originated in the United States, Italy and Spain. PBMCs, B-cell-depleted T cells, or T cells were the source of the cDNA or gDNA that made up the material.

TCRdb keeps only in-frame clones here, not all; method: immunoSEQ multiplex PCR. Counted here are hundreds of thousands of clones, roughly 84% occurring once; the ten biggest clones make up 2.5% to 3%. Enrollees, roughly 18 to 90 years old, lived in 25 or so US areas. Recovery meant two consecutive negative NP/OP PCR tests, professional clearance, or resolved symptoms. The CDR3 loop spans 13 amino acids. Trimming pared 1 base from V and 3 bases from J, leaving 7 bases between. The V gene's germline CDR1 is SEHNR and CDR2 FQNEAQ (reference sequence). The chain links TRBV7-9 to TRBJ2-7; D unresolved. Sequenced: PBMCs or T cells enriched from blood (not recorded which). The clonotype originates from a woman in her thirties who had recovered from COVID-19. CDR3 amino acids: CASSLGPNYEQYF. The CDR3 bases are TGTGCCAGCAGCTTAGGGCCGAACTACGAGCAGTACTTC.